These 20 T cell receptor beta chains were sequenced from one sample in a study of cytomegalovirus exposure and HLA in healthy donors. Assay used: immunoSEQ multiplex PCR; TCRdb lists only in-frame clones, some missing. The data hold 260,000 or so clones, with 88% observed a single time. Material: PBMCs. The receptor set was obtained from a woman aged 18-29 years in good health and CMV-seronegative.

The V gene is TRBV6-5, the J gene TRBJ2-1; 13 nucleotides align to TRBD2. CDR1 and CDR2 (germline): MNHEY, SVGAGI. The V and J ends lost 6 bases and 9 bases, in that order; junction bases with no gene match: 5. This CDR3 comprises 14 residues. The CDR3 nucleotides read TGTGCCAGCAGACTAGCGGGAGGGGTCGGTGAGCAGTTCTTC. It is translated as CASRLAGGVGEQFF.

The chain has TRBV28 and TRBJ2-7, with 9 bases lining up with TRBD2. The CDR3 runs to 15 residues. V lost 6 bases and J lost 1; bases outside the gene matches: 7. The germline CDR1 and CDR2 sequences are MDHEN and SYDVKM. For the CDR3, the DNA is TGTGCCAGCAGCTCAACTAGCGGGTTTTCCTACGAGCAGTACTTC. Protein: CASSSTSGFSYEQYF.

J is TRBJ2-5 and V is TRBV28; no definite D call. The V end lost 7 bases, the J end lost 11 bases, and 11 bases lay between the germline ends. The CDR3 covers 10 residues. CDR1 and CDR2 from the germline V gene are MDHEN and SYDVKM. CDR3 sequence: CASNYGPQYF. CDR3 sequence (DNA): TGTGCCAGCAATTATGGGCCGCAGTACTTC.

The rearrangement links TRBV9 to TRBJ2-2; 8 bases agree with TRBD2. Germline values: CDR1 SGDLS, CDR2 YYNGEE. V shed 0 bases, J shed 4 bases, and the junction held 8 bases outside the gene matches. The CDR3 extends over 17 amino acids. CDR3 region: CASSVASIAGGTGELFF. The CDR3 DNA reads as TGTGCCAGCAGCGTAGCCTCTATTGCGGGGGGCACCGGGGAGCTGTTTTTT.

The CDR3 DNA follows: TGTGCCAGCAGCTTAGCTGTCAGGGGGCAGTCTTATGCTAAGGAGCAGTTCTTC. Residues: CASSLAVRGQSYAKEQFF. This rearrangement joins TRBV7-2 to TRBJ2-1; the match to TRBD1 covers 8 bases. The CDR3 spans 18 residues. V lost 0 bases to trimming and J lost 10 bases; unmatched junction nucleotides: 17. CDR1 is SGHTA and CDR2 is FQGNSA in the germline V gene.

V gene TRBV5-1 combines with J gene TRBJ2-1, with 10 bases that match TRBD2. J lost 8 bases, V lost 0 bases, and 11 bases had no gene match. This CDR3 is built from 17 residues. Germline V lookup: CDR1 SGHRS, CDR2 YFSETQ. As DNA, the CDR3 is TGCGCCAGCAGCTTGGTACGGTCTAGCGGGAGTCCTGATGAGCAGTTCTTC. Protein sequence: CASSLVRSSGSPDEQFF.

The chain couples TRBV28 to TRBJ1-1; maybe TRBD1 (6 bases). Trimming pared 2 bases from V and 2 bases from J, leaving 24 bases between. The length of the CDR3 is 19 residues. Germline V gene sequence: CDR1 MDHEN, CDR2 SYDVKM. The CDR3 coding sequence is TGTGCCAGCAGTTTAATTGGGCTTCGGGGGGCGGTTGCAAACACTGAAGCTTTCTTT. Its translation: CASSLIGLRGAVANTEAFF.

This chain's CDR3 is CASSLGRGGNQPQHF. CDR3 DNA: TGTGCCAGCAGTTTGGGACGAGGAGGGAATCAGCCCCAGCATTTT. The V call is TRBV27, the J call TRBJ1-5, with D possibly being TRBD1 (5 bases). The V end was cut by 3 bases, the J end by 4 bases, with 13 bases between. Germline lookup yields CDR1 MNHEY and CDR2 SMNVEV (reference sequence). The CDR3 sequence is 15 residues long.

CDR3 in amino acids: CASSLGDTSYEQYF. CDR3 sequence (DNA): TGTGCCAGCAGTTTAGGGGACACCTCCTACGAGCAGTACTTC. This sequence joins TRBV27 and TRBJ2-7, with D possibly being TRBD1 (6 bases). CDR1 is MNHEY and CDR2 is SMNVEV in the germline V gene (reference sequence). The CDR3 runs 14 residues. V was clipped by 2 bases and J by 0 bases, with 8 bases between them.

The gene calls are TRBV28 and TRBJ2-1; 7 bases map to TRBD1. Trimming removed 5 bases from V and 11 bases from J; junction bases left unmatched: 6. CDR1 and CDR2 (germline): MDHEN, SYDVKM. The CDR3 spans 12 residues. In DNA form, the CDR3 reads TGTGCCAGCAGTCTAACAGGGGATAAGCAGTTCTTC. It specifies CASSLTGDKQFF. Together with reference TRBV28 and TRBJ2-1, the CDR3 gives the full variable domain: DVKVTQSSRYLVKRTGEKVFLECVQDMDHENMFWYRQDPGLGLRLIYFSYDVKMKEKGDIPEGYSVSREKKERFSLILESASTNQTSMYLCASSLTGDKQFFGPGTRLTVL.

The chain is built from TRBV9 and TRBJ2-7, with D tentatively TRBD1 (5 bases). The length of the CDR3 is 14 residues. Trimming removed 0 bases at V and 1 base at J, with 8 bases between. Germline CDR1 SGDLS, CDR2 YYNGEE. The CDR3 spells CASSVDRWSYEQYF. The DNA for the CDR3 is TGTGCCAGCAGCGTAGACAGGTGGTCCTACGAGCAGTACTTC.

The V gene is TRBV15, the J gene TRBJ2-2; 9 nucleotides match TRBD1. This CDR3 region has 14 residues. With V trimmed by 5 bases and J by 8 bases, 6 bases remained unmatched. CDR1 and CDR2 (germline): LNHNV, YYDKDF (reference sequence). CDR3 region: CATSRDREVGELFF. In DNA form, the CDR3 reads TGTGCCACCAGCCGGGACAGGGAGGTAGGGGAGCTGTTTTTT.

The chain has TRBV6-1 and TRBJ2-7; 7 positions match TRBD1. This CDR3 contains 12 residues. J lost 7 bases, V lost 6 bases, and 6 bases had no gene match. Looked up from germline, CDR1 is MNHNS and CDR2 is SASEGT. DNA for the CDR3: TGTGCCAGCAGAAAACAGGGGCGGGAGCAGTACTTC. It is translated as CASRKQGREQYF.

The chain carries TRBV19 and TRBJ1-5, with unresolved D. Trimming stripped 8 bases from V and 0 bases from J, with 8 bases between. Germline lookup yields CDR1 LNHDA and CDR2 SQIVND (reference sequence). The CDR3 extends over 13 amino acids. The DNA for the CDR3 is TGTGCCAGTTCTGGGCATAGCAATCAGCCCCAGCATTTT. Its translation: CASSGHSNQPQHF.

In its sample, this clone was seen once. The CDR3 is CATSRDKDPSLSYEQYF. The CDR3 DNA sequence: TGTGCCACCAGCAGAGATAAAGACCCTAGTCTTTCCTACGAGCAGTACTTC. V gene TRBV15 combines with J gene TRBJ2-7, with D unresolved. The ends were cut back, 0 bases at V and 1 base at J, with 16 bases in the middle. CDR3 length equals 17 residues. Germline CDR1 reads LNHNV; CDR2 reads YYDKDF (reference sequence).

The genes are TRBV10-2 and TRBJ2-7; 7 bases align to TRBD2. V was pared by 8 bases and J by 3 bases, with 10 bases of the junction left unmatched. Per germline, CDR1 WSHSY and CDR2 SAAADI. The CDR3 length is 14 residues. This CDR3 reads CASRPGGTYYEQYF. The CDR3 nucleotides read TGCGCCAGCCGGCCGGGAGGTACATACTACGAGCAGTACTTC.

The V call is TRBV30, the J call TRBJ2-7; TRBD1 might be the D (6 bases). The germline V gene encodes CDR1 GTSNPN and CDR2 SVGIG (reference sequence). V was cut by 4 bases and J by 3 bases, with 7 bases left in between. The CDR3 is made up of 11 amino acids. The CDR3 nucleotides are TGTGCCTGGACGACAGGCTACGAGCAGTACTTC. Translated, it gives CAWTTGYEQYF.

The chain combines TRBV28 with TRBJ1-1; TRBD1 agrees at 7 bases. Germline values: CDR1 MDHEN, CDR2 SYDVKM. CDR3 length equals 15 residues. With V trimmed by 4 bases and J by 6 bases, 11 bases remained unmatched. The DNA of the CDR3 is TGTGCCAGCAGTTCTCGACACAGGGGCGGGGCTGAAGCTTTCTTT. Protein sequence: CASSSRHRGGAEAFF.

The chain employs TRBV29-1 and TRBJ1-2; no clear D gene. The V gene's germline CDR1 is SQVTM and CDR2 ANQGSEA. The CDR3 extends over 14 amino acids. Trimming shortened V by 3 bases and J by 12 bases, and 23 bases separated the two germline ends. The CDR3 DNA reads TGCAGCGTTGATCGACACAGCTCCTATACCGGGAACACCTTC. Encoded protein: CSVDRHSSYTGNTF.

V is TRBV6-5 and J is TRBJ1-5, with TRBD1 matching over 7 bases. V trimming: 4 bases; J trimming: 1 base; junction bases outside the gene matches: 4. The CDR3 has 15 residues. CDR1 and CDR2 (germline): MNHEY, SVGAGI. CDR3 protein: CASSSPGQSNQPQHF. In nucleotides, the CDR3 is TGTGCCAGCAGTTCGCCGGGACAGAGCAATCAGCCCCAGCATTTT.